This T cell receptor (beta chain) was found in a study of T-cell reconstitution after alpha-beta-depleted transplantation in children (dated by TCRdb to 2015 to 2016). Context from the whole study: The study quantitatively tracked T-cell immune reconstitution after TCRalphabeta/CD19-depleted allogeneic hematopoietic cell transplantation in children using TCR repertoire profiling. Beyond this particular receptor, the publication reports: The apparently early recovery of alphabetaT-cell counts about two months after transplant reportedly depended on only several hundred rapidly expanded clones that came from non-depleted graft cells. In some patients, the high TCRbeta diversity seen at day 60 was put down to recipient T cells and intrathymic progenitors that had survived conditioning. Over subsequent months, a decline in hyperexpanded clone frequencies was noted, and after one year, T-cell counts and TCRbeta diversity were mostly ascribed to newly produced T cells.

Per the publication, the treatment or condition label means: allogeneic hematopoietic cell transplantation with graft depleted of TCRalphabeta T cells and CD19 B cells. Transplant recipients were children who received TCRalphabeta/CD19-depleted allogeneic hematopoietic cell grafts. There are a few counts of this clonotype. The clone's antigen remains unknown. No base qualities exist here, and no much larger clone lies one base off it. Deletion took 4 bases off V and 0 bases off J, with a span of 12 bases between the germline ends. CDR1 and CDR2 (KGHDR, SFDVKD) derive from the germline V gene. Spanning cysteine to phenylalanine, the CDR3 consists of 16 amino acids. This entry keeps only the CDR3 DNA: 48 bases, framed from base 1. The method was PCR. Sequencing was performed on an Illumina HiSeq 2500. TCR libraries were prepared with molecular barcoding, using unique molecular identifiers to normalize TCRbeta repertoire quantification. Using fastp at Q25 and MiXCR, TCRdb reprocessed the public reads and kept productive beta chains. Identical CDR3 proteins give one entry, which carries the most common genes and DNA. In all, the sample holds hundreds of thousands of distinct CDR3 sequences, and around 23% of those were seen once. 13% to 15% of the sample lies in the top ten.

Sequenced here: PBMCs, mostly from graft donor cells, sampled 360 days after TCRalphabeta/CD19-depleted stem cell transplant. This sequence originates from a boy less than two years old who had a stem cell transplant for acute myeloid leukemia, so the T cells may come from the graft donor. This chain is built from TRBV24-1 and TRBJ1-3; a tentative D match to TRBD1 spans 5 bases. At the DNA level, the sequence is TGTGCCACCAGTGACACCGGGACGGCCTCTGGAAACACCATATATTTT. Its coded protein is CATSDTGTASGNTIYF.